Listed here are 19 T cell receptor beta chains from one sample, sequenced in a study of spatial heterogeneity in lung cancer. TCRdb used MiXCR to reprocess the 5' RACE reads, holding one entry per CDR3 protein. Seen here are some 120,000 distinct CDR3 sequences, 12% observed once, and the top ten hold roughly 15%. This sample's time point: blood at routine non-recurrence follow-up after resection. Tumor, nontumor lung or frozen PBMC supplied whole RNA that was sequenced unsorted. Here the sequenced sample was PBMCs, taken at follow-up. The receptor set was obtained from a male donor with early-stage non-small cell lung cancer.

Here the CDR3 reads CASSATGTENNEQFF. For the CDR3, the DNA is TGTGCCAGCAGCGCCACCGGGACAGAAAACAATGAGCAGTTCTTC. V gene TRBV9 combines with J gene TRBJ2-1; 7 bases are a match to TRBD1. This CDR3 comprises 15 residues. The germline V gene encodes CDR1 SGDLS and CDR2 YYNGEE. The V and J ends lost 3 bases and 5 bases, in that order; junction bases with no gene match: 8.

This clonotype showed up just once. No conserved phenylalanine or tryptophan is present at the end of the CDR3, so a read error is the likely explanation. CDR3 bases: TGTGCCAGCAGGCTACAGGGTTCTACGCAGTATATT. The encoded protein is CASRLQGSTQYI. This chain joins TRBV6-6 and TRBJ2-3, with a tentative D call TRBD1 (6 bases). CDR1 MNHNY and CDR2 SVGAGI come from the germline V gene (reference sequence). V was pared by 6 bases and J by 8 bases, with 12 bases between. The CDR3 length is 12 residues.

At least ten counts were recorded for this clonotype. This chain's CDR3 is CASSQGAVNSNQPQHF. The CDR3 coding sequence is TGCGCCAGCAGCCAAGGGGCAGTAAATAGCAATCAGCCCCAGCATTTT. The chain combines TRBV4-1 with TRBJ1-5; D not certain. Trimming left V 1 base short and J 0 bases short, with 10 bases between. This CDR3 comprises 16 residues. Germline V CDR1 and CDR2: MGHRA, YSYEKL.

The CDR3 bases are TGCAGTGCTAGGGTGGACAGGGCCGCAGATACGCAGTATTTT. It codes for CSARVDRAADTQYF. The rearrangement uses TRBV20-1 and TRBJ2-3, with 8 bases lining up with TRBD1. The germline CDR1 and CDR2 sequences are DFQATT and SNEGSKA (reference sequence). Trimming took 3 bases from V and 4 from J; bases not matched to a gene: 6. The CDR3 sequence is 14 residues long.

This clonotype was seen a few times. This chain links TRBV7-8 with TRBJ1-6, with a possible D match to TRBD1 (6 bases). Germline V gives CDR1 SGHVS, CDR2 FQNEAQ. V was cut by 3 bases and J by 9 bases, with 15 bases left in between. The CDR3 runs to 15 residues. The CDR3 DNA sequence: TGTGCCAGCAGCTTTGAGAACAGGGTAGTTTCACCCCTCCACTTT. It is translated as CASSFENRVVSPLHF.

V is TRBV2 and J is TRBJ2-5; D uncertain. This CDR3 spans 15 amino acids. The ends were cut back, 6 bases at V and 1 base at J, with 15 bases in the middle. The germline V gene encodes CDR1 SNHLY and CDR2 FYNNEI. CDR3 DNA sequence: TGTGCCAGCAGGGAACCGGGTGCCCCCCAAGAGACCCAGTACTTC. Translation gives CASREPGAPQETQYF.

This chain joins TRBV20-1 and TRBJ2-7; no reliable D call. This CDR3 spans 11 amino acids. V was cut by 0 bases and J by 6 bases, with 6 bases left in between. Germline loops: CDR1 DFQATT, CDR2 SNEGSKA (reference sequence). CDR3 DNA: TGCAGTGCTAGAGATCCCCCCGAGCAGTACTTC. It encodes CSARDPPEQYF.

This clonotype was observed a few times. The chain recombines TRBV7-2 with TRBJ2-1; the D call may be TRBD1 or TRBD2 (6 bases each). The CDR3 has 15 residues. Trimming removed 1 base from V and 5 bases from J, with 12 bases in between. Germline lookup yields CDR1 SGHTA and CDR2 FQGNSA. The CDR3 spells CASSLGWGANNEQFF. The CDR3 DNA is TGTGCCAGCAGCTTAGGGTGGGGGGCCAACAATGAGCAGTTCTTC.

The chain employs TRBV5-8 and TRBJ1-5, with 7 nucleotides matching TRBD1. Germline V gene lookup returns CDR1 SGHTS and CDR2 YDEGEE. V was pared by 4 bases and J by 9 bases, with 10 bases of the junction left unmatched. The CDR3 runs to 14 residues. CDR3 nucleotide sequence: TGTGCCAGCAGCAGGGACAGCAATTCTAGGCCCCAGCATTTT. Amino acids: CASSRDSNSRPQHF.

This clonotype was picked up a small number of times. The J gene is TRBJ1-5, the V gene TRBV5-1, with D perhaps TRBD1 (6 bases). Trimming stripped 4 bases from V and 1 base from J, with 15 bases between. CDR3 length: 16 amino acids. Germline V gene data show CDR1 as SGHRS and CDR2 as YFSETQ. CDR3 in DNA: TGCGCCAGCAGCCCCTACCCAGGACAGAGCAATCAGCCCCAGCATTTT. Amino acid sequence: CASSPYPGQSNQPQHF.

This clonotype was observed a handful of times. The rearrangement uses TRBV12-3 or TRBV12-4 and TRBJ1-1, with a weak D call TRBD1 (5 bases). The CDR3 loop spans 14 amino acids. V shed 6 bases and J shed 5 bases, with 16 bases lying between them. CDR3 DNA sequence: TGTGCCAGCAGCCCGGGGGAAAGGGAAACTGAAGCTTTCTTT. Amino acids: CASSPGERETEAFF.

This clonotype showed up just a few times. This chain connects TRBV29-1 to TRBJ2-2, with 7 bases fitting TRBD2. Per germline, CDR1 SQVTM and CDR2 ANQGSEA. This CDR3 has 16 residues. V dropped 0 bases and J dropped 5; count of bases not matched to a gene: 9. The CDR3 loop is CSVEDQGGAVTGELFF. The CDR3 region has the DNA TGCAGCGTTGAAGATCAGGGAGGGGCCGTGACCGGGGAGCTGTTTTTT.

The CDR3 here is CASSQTGDVVYGYTF. CDR3 DNA sequence: TGTGCCAGCAGCCAGACAGGGGACGTGGTCTATGGCTACACCTTC. This rearrangement joins TRBV7-2 to TRBJ1-2; 8 nucleotides align to TRBD1. The junction had 9 bases not matched to a gene; V was cut back by 5 bases and J by 4 bases. This CDR3 region has 15 residues. Looked up from germline, CDR1 is SGHTA and CDR2 is FQGNSA.

This clonotype occurred a few times. The chain has TRBV6-5 and TRBJ1-1; 7 nucleotides agree with TRBD1. The germline V gene encodes CDR1 MNHEY and CDR2 SVGAGI. J gave up 4 bases and V 6 bases, and 8 bases lay outside the gene matches. The CDR3 contains 14 residues. CDR3 in amino acids: CASSPDRVGTEAFF. CDR3 coding DNA: TGTGCCAGCAGCCCCGACAGGGTGGGCACTGAAGCTTTCTTT.

The chain couples TRBV6-6 to TRBJ2-7; D tentatively reads TRBD1 or TRBD2 (7 bases each). The CDR3 spans 16 residues. V lost 4 bases and J 0 bases, leaving 16 bases between the germline ends. The germline V gene has CDR1 MNHNY and CDR2 SVGAGI (reference sequence). This chain's CDR3 is CASSWEGALSSYEQYF. Written as DNA, the CDR3 is TGTGCCAGCAGTTGGGAGGGGGCCTTAAGCTCCTACGAGCAGTACTTC.

This clonotype was found many times. The V call is TRBV4-3, the J call TRBJ2-1, with D unresolved. CDR3 length: 12 amino acids. The V gene lost 0 bases and the J gene lost 9 bases, with 6 bases spanning the gap. Looked up from germline, CDR1 is LGHNA and CDR2 is YSLEER. The chain's CDR3 is CASSQEWGEQFF. CDR3 bases: TGCGCCAGCAGCCAAGAATGGGGTGAGCAGTTCTTC.

The J gene is TRBJ1-1, the V gene TRBV7-2; 10 positions agree with TRBD1. The V gene's germline CDR1 is SGHTA and CDR2 FQGNSA. Trimming took 5 bases from V and 5 from J; bases not matched to a gene: 8. The CDR3 extends over 15 amino acids. CDR3 nucleotides: TGTGCCAGCAGCGCTTCGGGACAGGGGAGGACTGAAGCTTTCTTT. It encodes CASSASGQGRTEAFF.

This clonotype was seen ten or more times. This chain links TRBV5-6 with TRBJ1-6; weak D call: TRBD1 (5 bases). Trimming removed 1 base at V and 5 bases at J, with 10 bases between. The CDR3 totals 15 residues. CDR1 and CDR2 (germline): SGHDT, YYEEEE. CDR3: CASSLWGLDNSPLHF. In DNA, the CDR3 is TGTGCCAGCAGCTTGTGGGGCTTGGATAATTCACCCCTCCACTTT.

This clonotype was observed at least ten times. This chain connects TRBV10-1 to TRBJ1-2, with D tentatively TRBD1 (6 bases). Trimming left V 6 bases short and J 6 bases short, with 14 bases between. The CDR3 contains 13 residues. Germline V CDR1 and CDR2: WNHNN, SYGVQD (reference sequence). CDR3 in amino acids: CASSADYRDGYTF. The DNA of the CDR3 is TGCGCCAGCAGCGCGGATTACAGGGATGGCTACACCTTC.